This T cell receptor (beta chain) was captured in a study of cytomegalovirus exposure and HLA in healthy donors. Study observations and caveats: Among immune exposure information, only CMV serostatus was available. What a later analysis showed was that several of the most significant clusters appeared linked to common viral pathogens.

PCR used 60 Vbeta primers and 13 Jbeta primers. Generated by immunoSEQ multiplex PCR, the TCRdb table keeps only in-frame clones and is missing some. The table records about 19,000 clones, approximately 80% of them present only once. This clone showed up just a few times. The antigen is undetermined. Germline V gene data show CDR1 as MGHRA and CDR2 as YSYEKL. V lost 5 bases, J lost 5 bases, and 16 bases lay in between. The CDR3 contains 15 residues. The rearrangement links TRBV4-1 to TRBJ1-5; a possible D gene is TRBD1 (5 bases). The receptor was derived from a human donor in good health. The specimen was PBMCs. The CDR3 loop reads CASSIREEEDQPQHF. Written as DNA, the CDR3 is TGCGCCAGCAGCATCAGGGAGGAGGAGGATCAGCCCCAGCATTTT.